Included here is one T cell receptor beta chain sequence, with context. There are a few counts of this clonotype. This clone's antigen is unknown. No much larger clone is present one base from it, and per-base qualities are unavailable. The method was RT-PCR. TCRdb lists the instrument as Illumina HiSeq 2500. TCRdb took the public reads, trimmed them with fastp at Q25, ran MiXCR for clone calling and kept in-frame beta chains. Each CDR3 protein gets just one entry, which takes the most common genes and DNA from the rows behind it. In all, the sample holds a few hundred thousand distinct CDR3 sequences, and around 15% of those were seen once. The ten largest clones capture around 10% of the sample. This sample was taken from a study of response to subunit inactivated influenza vaccine (dated by TCRdb to 2017 to 2018). General notes on the study: The study used deep quantitative T cell receptor repertoire profiling to track responses to a trivalent subunit inactivated influenza vaccine.

What the research found in general, with its limitations: The authors suggested that each seasonal influenza vaccination may recruit only a limited number of new T cells.

Looking up the germline V gene yields CDR1 SGHVS and CDR2 FNYEAQ. V drops 5 bases and J drops 6 bases, leaving 14 bases in between. The CDR3 has 15 amino acids, counting the end cysteine and phenylalanine. The retained sequence is limited to the CDR3, 45 bases, with the frame set at the first base. Material: PBMCs from blood, obtained about 11 days after vaccination. The chain uses TRBV7-6 and TRBJ1-6; the D gene cannot be resolved reliably. The TCR originated in a man in his fifties or sixties who received an inactivated influenza vaccine. Donor details come from another sample of the same person, matched by shared clones. The CDR3 in this case is CASSPQLAANSPLHF. At the DNA level, the sequence is TGTGCCAGCAGCCCCCAGCTAGCGGCTAATTCACCCCTCCACTTT.